These 12 T cell receptor beta chains came from one sample sequenced in a study of control samples from healthy donors and cancer patients (dated by TCRdb to about 2020). Library preparation used the immunoSEQ multiplex PCR assay. TCRdb's version of the immuneACCESS table is confined to in-frame rearrangements and falls short of the full clone set. An unresolved V gene accounts for under half of the shortfall where checked; the remainder is of unknown origin. Within this sample are around 70,000 clones, with 89% of them counted one time only. Approximately 8.8% of the sample goes to the ten largest clones. Sequenced material: PBMCs. All receptors come from a woman in her 50s with colorectal cancer.

This chain links TRBV10-2 with TRBJ2-1, with TRBD2 as a possible D gene (6 bases). The germline CDR1 and CDR2 sequences are WSHSY and SAAADI. The CDR3 is 13 amino acids. V dropped 10 bases and J dropped 0 bases, with 10 bases sitting between them. The CDR3 here is CAIAGSSYNEQFF. The CDR3 nucleotides are TGCGCCATCGCGGGGAGCTCCTACAATGAGCAGTTCTTC.

CDR3 loop: CASMTNGKETQYF. CDR3 sequence (DNA): TGTGCCAGCATGACTAATGGAAAAGAGACCCAGTACTTC. The rearrangement joins TRBV28 to TRBJ2-5; a possible D gene is TRBD2 (5 bases). The CDR3 has 13 residues. Germline CDR1 reads MDHEN; CDR2 reads SYDVKM. The V gene lost 7 bases and the J gene lost 3 bases, with 12 bases spanning the gap.

The CDR3 nucleotides are TGTGCCAGCAGCTCTGAGGGGGCAGCTAACTATGGCTACACCTTC. This encodes CASSSEGAANYGYTF. V gene TRBV6-5 combines with J gene TRBJ1-2, with 7 bases matching TRBD1. CDR3 length equals 15 residues. The ends lost 6 bases at V and 0 bases at J; junction bases unmatched: 7. CDR1 MNHEY and CDR2 SVGAGI come from the germline V gene.

The chain joins TRBV6-5 to TRBJ1-1, with 8 bases lining up with TRBD1. Germline V gene sequence: CDR1 MNHEY, CDR2 SVGAGI. This CDR3 region has 13 residues. V gave up 6 bases and J gave up 4 bases; unmatched junction bases: 4. CDR3 coding DNA: TGTGCCAGCAGCGACAGGGGTGTCACTGAAGCTTTCTTT. It codes for CASSDRGVTEAFF.

This rearrangement joins TRBV7-2 to TRBJ1-2, with 10 bases identical to TRBD1. The CDR3 extends over 14 amino acids. Trimming cost V 6 bases and J 7 bases; bases outside gene matches: 8. From germline, CDR1 is SGHTA and CDR2 FQGNSA. The CDR3 DNA reads as TGTGCCAGCAGTAACCCCGGGACAGGGGCTGGCTACACCTTC. Translation gives CASSNPGTGAGYTF.

The chain carries TRBV6-5 and TRBJ1-1; D is possibly TRBD1 (5 bases). The CDR3 runs 15 residues. The germline V gene has CDR1 MNHEY and CDR2 SVGAGI. The germline V and J ends were trimmed by 5 bases and 1 base, with 14 bases remaining between them. CDR3 sequence: CASSPPGTGNTEAFF. CDR3 sequence (DNA): TGTGCCAGCAGTCCCCCCGGGACCGGGAACACTGAAGCTTTCTTT.

This clone was found once. V gene TRBV19 combines with J gene TRBJ1-2; D not certain. CDR3 length: 13 residues. V was clipped by 7 bases and J by 4 bases, with 13 bases between them. The germline gives CDR1 LNHDA, CDR2 SQIVND (reference sequence). The CDR3 nucleotides are TGTGCCAGTAAGGGTGTCGGTCTCTATGGCTACACCTTC. Translated: CASKGVGLYGYTF.

The chain employs TRBV5-6 and TRBJ2-1; D not resolved. The ends were cut back, 0 bases at V and 5 bases at J, with 9 bases in the middle. Germline V lookup: CDR1 SGHDT, CDR2 YYEEEE. The CDR3 is made up of 14 amino acids. This CDR3 is CASSLVSANNEQFF. Here the CDR3 DNA reads TGTGCCAGCAGCTTGGTTTCAGCAAACAATGAGCAGTTCTTC.

The chain joins TRBV6-2 or TRBV6-3 to TRBJ1-1; D is possibly TRBD1 (5 bases). This CDR3 contains 16 residues. V lost 2 bases and J 6 bases, leaving 19 bases between the germline ends. CDR1 is MNHEY and CDR2 is SVGEGT in the germline V gene. The chain's CDR3 is CASSYTEGRGPSEAFF. In DNA form, the CDR3 reads TGTGCCAGCAGTTACACGGAAGGAAGGGGTCCGTCTGAAGCTTTCTTT.

V gene TRBV6-1 combines with J gene TRBJ1-5; tentatively, D is TRBD1 (5 bases). The length of the CDR3 is 16 residues. Looked up from germline, CDR1 is MNHNS and CDR2 is SASEGT. The V and J ends lost 1 base and 3 bases respectively, with 13 bases between them. The DNA of the CDR3 is TGTGCCAGCAGTGAAGGGCAGGGCCGGGTCAATCAGCCCCAGCATTTT. Translating it yields CASSEGQGRVNQPQHF.

This sequence joins TRBV7-2 and TRBJ1-5; 10 bases fit TRBD1. CDR3 length: 16 residues. Germline V gives CDR1 SGHTA, CDR2 FQGNSA. Unmatched junction bases numbered 8, after V lost 2 bases and J lost 7 bases. The CDR3 DNA reads TGTGCCAGCAGCTTAAAAGTGACAGGGGGCGGACAGCCCCAGCATTTT. Its translation: CASSLKVTGGGQPQHF.

V is TRBV7-2 and J is TRBJ2-3; either TRBD1 or TRBD2 may fit D (5 bases each). This CDR3 is 13 amino acids long. Germline CDR1 is SGHTA and CDR2 is FQGNSA. V was shortened by 8 bases and J by 3 bases, with 12 bases between the two germline ends. The CDR3 loop reads CASGTVGTDTQYF. CDR3 coding DNA: TGTGCCAGCGGGACGGTGGGAACAGATACGCAGTATTTT.